This is a list of T cell receptor beta chains from one sample in a study of T-cell reconstitution after alpha-beta-depleted transplantation in children. TCRdb re-analysed the PCR reads in MiXCR, keeping a single row per CDR3 protein. This sample yields 45,000 to 70,000 distinct CDR3 sequences, of which 44% are seen a single time; nearly 98% belongs to the top ten. The material sequenced was PBMCs, mostly from graft donor cells, taken 360 days after TCRalphabeta/CD19-depleted stem cell transplant. The source is a male patient under 18 who had a stem cell transplant for acute lymphoblastic leukemia, so the T cells may come from the graft donor. CDR3s include the opening cysteine and the closing phenylalanine or tryptophan. D genes are given only for firm matches. Size tells how often a clone was seen (once, few, many) or the class of an expanded clone, and some rows leave it out.

j_call v_call clone_size d_call cdr3_nt cdr3_aa
TRBJ1-2 TRBV7-4 few TRBD1 TGTGCCAGCAGCTTAGGAGGGACAGGGGGTAGCTGTGGCTACACCTTC CASSLGGTGGSCGYTF
TRBJ2-7 TRBV29-1 NA NA TGCAGCGTTGAAGAAGGGCGCGAGCAGTACTTC CSVEEGREQYF
TRBJ2-5 TRBV2 NA NA TGTGCCAGCAGTGAATTGGGTGGGGAGACCCAGTACTTC CASSELGGETQYF
TRBJ2-5 TRBV7-9 few TRBD2 TGTGCCAGCAGCCAATCAGACAGCGGGGAAAAGACCCAGTACTTC CASSQSDSGEKTQYF
TRBJ2-1 TRBV5-1 NA TRBD2 TGCGCCAGCAGCTTGGAGCGGGGGGGCTTGGATGAGCAGTTCTTC CASSLERGGLDEQFF
TRBJ2-3 TRBV29-1 NA NA TGCAGCGTTGGGGGGACTTCGGCTGATACGCAGTATTTT CSVGGTSADTQYF
TRBJ2-2 TRBV29-1 NA NA TGCAGCGTAGGGGGGTGGGGACGCGGGGAGCTGTTTTTT CSVGGWGRGELFF
TRBJ2-7 TRBV11-2 NA NA TGTGCCAGCAAGGCCAGGAACGAGCAGTACTTC CASKARNEQYF
TRBJ2-3 TRBV4-2 NA TRBD2 TGTGCCAGCAGCCAAGGGGCATCGACTAGCGGGAGCCCAGATACGCAGTATTTT CASSQGASTSGSPDTQYF
TRBJ2-1 TRBV9 many NA TGTGCCAGCAGCGTAGAGTGGGAGCTTTACAATGAGCAGTTCTTC CASSVEWELYNEQFF
TRBJ1-1 TRBV29-1 NA TRBD1 TGCAGCTTCTCCGGACAGGGGAGGACTGAAGCTTTCTTT CSFSGQGRTEAFF